This TCR beta chain comes out of a study of high-grade serous ovarian cancer treatment subgroups (dated by TCRdb to about 2021). Study-wide context: Sequencing yielded a mean of about 15,000 reads and approximately 7,000 unique TCR beta rearrangements per sample. One primary tumor sample and two metastatic tumor samples were contributed by each patient, so that fewer than 95 samples were obtained in total. Of the 30 or so patients in the cohort, around 10 had no residual disease after primary surgery (R0), around 10 were excellent NACT responders, and around 10 were poor NACT responders. Under a laparoscopic triage algorithm, patients with high-grade serous ovarian cancer were grouped by complete gross resection or by neoadjuvant chemotherapy response, and the study profiled the TCR beta repertoires of these patients. Results and caveats for the whole study, not just this receptor: TCR repertoire analyses were focused on CDR3, and CDR1 and CDR2 were not analyzed. TCR clonal relatedness correlated positively with neoantigen level and, by trend, with copy number variation and mutation load from whole-genome sequencing. Repertoire similarity ranging from about 0.1 to 0.85 was observed between tumors from the same patient, whereas almost no similarity was observed between different patients. Bulk tumor TCR sequencing lacked spatial information, limiting insight into HGSC tumor complexity and diversity.

Tumor samples were obtained before definitive surgery or chemotherapy. Genomic DNA extraction was performed by the MD Anderson Biospecimen Extraction Resource, and TCR sequencing was carried out by the MD Anderson Cancer Genomics Laboratory. The 70 to 90 tumor samples underwent high-throughput TCR profiling using ImmunoSEQ. From the authors' description of their analysis: Richness (unique productive sequences), clonality, evenness and relatedness were included as repertoire diversity metrics, and similarity between samples was assessed with the Bhattacharyya coefficient. A sensitivity analysis excluded TCRs with fewer than two reads and gave consistent conclusions. Sourced from immuneACCESS, this table was stored by TCRdb with only in-frame sequences that have V and J called. A share of the clones is absent; for the studies checked, an unresolved V gene accounts for under half, and the remainder has no known explanation. D and trimming come from the DNA, and the V and J calls and clone size come from that table. The sample table contains around 37,000 clones; only one count was recorded for 70% to 80% of them. The biggest ten clones account for approximately 3% of the sample.

In regard to this clone: Which antigen it targets is not known. No clone much larger than this one lies a single base away; base qualities are absent.

The TCR was taken from a human donor with high-grade serous ovarian cancer. Sequencing was carried out using tumor tissue.

The DNA reads as follows: TGTGCCAGCAGCCCCTTGGGTGCAGATACGCAGTATTTT. It translates as CASSPLGADTQYF. The chain employs TRBV7-6 and TRBJ2-3; the D segment cannot be called with confidence. The germline V gene supplies CDR1 SGHVS and CDR2 FNYEAQ. The CDR3 runs 13 residues from the cysteine to the phenylalanine. Just the 39-base CDR3 DNA is kept, in frame starting at base 1. V is reduced by 5 bases and J by 4 bases, leaving a spacing of 10 bases between them.